This T cell receptor (beta chain) was sequenced in a study of identical twins (dated by TCRdb to 2016 to 2017). As for the study more broadly: TCR alpha and beta repertoires from monozygotic twins, unrelated adults of various ages and cord blood were deep-sequenced to test whether fetal clonotypes persist. To rule out contamination, replicate twin experiments were performed at different times with different library preparation protocols.

Only healthy Caucasian donors were included. Three pairs of female monozygotic twins, all aged 18 to 29 years, made up the twin cohort. Positive isolation kits from Invitrogen were used to isolate CD4+ and CD8+ T cell populations. This clonotype has just a few counts. Its antigen is not yet known. Qualities for individual bases were not recorded, and no much larger clone is one base off. Trimming at the junction amounts to 1 base on V and 8 bases on J, and the germline ends lie 17 bases apart. The CDR3 runs 15 residues from the cysteine to the phenylalanine. This entry keeps only the CDR3 DNA: 45 bases, framed from base 1. The germline V gene specifies MGHRA as CDR1 and YSYEKL as CDR2. Libraries came from 5' RACE. Sequenced using an Illumina HiSeq 2000. A universal primer binding site was introduced by template switching, and a unique molecular identifier was present in the final cDNA, enabling accurate counting of TCR cDNA molecules. First-strand cDNA for TCR alpha and beta chains was synthesized from specific primers in the conserved constant-segment region. Each cDNA library was double barcoded, with a SMART-Mk sample barcode plus Illumina barcodes, to control for contamination. TruSeq adapter sequences and Illumina sample barcodes were added in two successive PCR steps. The TCR alpha and beta cDNA libraries were sequenced on the Illumina HiSeq platform using custom primers. The study's own analysis went as follows. MiGEC was used to process raw reads and extract unique molecular identifiers, and MiXCR was used to find CDR3 positions. For each individual, recombination models were inferred using an EM algorithm with the repgenHMM and IGoR tools. The analysis of shared clonotypes was done with the tcR package in R, with sharing normalized by the product of cloneset sizes. Out-of-frame nonproductive sequences were analyzed to study raw recombination free of thymic and clonal selection effects. TCRdb reprocessed the public reads (quality trimming at Q25 with fastp, clone calling with MiXCR) and kept in-frame beta chains. Duplicate CDR3 protein sequences are folded into a single record with the most common DNA and genes. The authors' filters were not applied to this entry. The sample has 200,000 to 250,000 distinct CDR3 sequences on record, 6.5% to 8% of them singletons. The leading ten clones occupy approximately 15% of the sample.

The paper's findings and limits, for the study overall: Compared with coincidental sharing between unrelated individuals, out-of-frame TCR alpha sequences shared between twins showed an excess of sequences with low generation probability. Because the same donors could not be followed over many years, the conclusions depended on cross-sectional statistical analysis. Zero-insertion analyses could be partly confounded by invariant T cells such as MAIT and iNKT, although diverse VJ usage argued against such confounding for most clonotypes. Recombination models systematically underestimated out-of-frame TCR alpha sharing in monozygotic twins but agreed with sharing between unrelated individuals. Abundant cord blood beta clonotypes had fewer insertions, young adult naive repertoires showed a similar but weaker trend, and memory repertoires showed no such trend. The excess sharing between twins in beta out-of-frame sequences was weaker because fewer shared sequences reduced the signal-to-noise ratio.

A further study also used this sample, focusing on T cells expressing NK-cell markers. The second investigation adds: In sorted CD3+CD56+NKG2C+, CD3+CD56+NKG2C- and CD3+CD56-NKG2C+ T-cell subsets from 7 to 9 donors, TCR beta-chain repertoires were profiled. Among the eight sequenced donors, only one was HCMV-seronegative, while the other seven were HCMV-seropositive. To restrict sorting to alphabetaTCR-expressing T cells, an anti-gammadeltaTCR antibody was added in several experiments. In roughly six donors, the dominant CD3+CD56+NKG2C+ clonotypes ranked among the top 10 CD8+ clonotypes, making up roughly 1.0-7.0% of CD8+ T cells. Those dominant clonotypes were again the most abundant among CD3+CD56-NKG2C+ cells in several donors, at about 25-65%. Whether the expanded NKG2C-expressing T cell clones were specific for HCMV antigens was left unclear. The eight sequenced donors were randomly selected healthy volunteers, three men and five women. A commercial ELISA kit detecting HCMV-specific IgG in serum was used to determine HCMV serostatus. MIGEC was used to demultiplex reads and group the reads by UMI, and MiTCR was used to assemble and quantify clonotypes. To exclude erroneous sequences, any TCR cDNA sequence not supported by at least two reads was discarded. Downstream repertoire analysis used the tcR package, and clonotypes were matched across fractions by CDR3 nucleotide sequence plus V segment. Antigen specificity was annotated against VDJdb with VDJmatch, allowing one amino acid substitution in CDR3.

Recombination linked TRBV4-1 to TRBJ1-2; TRBD1 is a possible D gene, resting on 6 matching bases. The receptor's source is a woman aged 18-30 years in good health. Sequenced: CD8+ T cells sorted from blood. The CDR3 has the sequence CASSQVLDSLKGYTF. DNA sequence: TGCGCCAGCAGCCAAGTATTGGACAGCCTCAAGGGCTACACCTTC.